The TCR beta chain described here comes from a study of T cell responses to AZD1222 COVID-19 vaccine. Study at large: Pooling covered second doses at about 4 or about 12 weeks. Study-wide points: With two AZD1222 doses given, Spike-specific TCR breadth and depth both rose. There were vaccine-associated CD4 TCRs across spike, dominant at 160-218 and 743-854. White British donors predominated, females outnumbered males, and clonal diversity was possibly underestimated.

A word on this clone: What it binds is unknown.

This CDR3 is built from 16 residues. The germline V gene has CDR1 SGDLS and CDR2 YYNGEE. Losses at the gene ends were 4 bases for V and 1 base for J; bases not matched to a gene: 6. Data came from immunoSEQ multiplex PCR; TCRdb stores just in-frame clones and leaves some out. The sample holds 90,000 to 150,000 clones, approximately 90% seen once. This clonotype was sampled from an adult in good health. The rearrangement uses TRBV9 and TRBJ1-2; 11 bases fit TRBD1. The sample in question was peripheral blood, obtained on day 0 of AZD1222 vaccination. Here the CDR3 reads CASSPPGTGGNYGYTF. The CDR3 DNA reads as TGTGCCAGCAGCCCCCCCGGGACAGGGGGTAACTATGGCTACACCTTC.